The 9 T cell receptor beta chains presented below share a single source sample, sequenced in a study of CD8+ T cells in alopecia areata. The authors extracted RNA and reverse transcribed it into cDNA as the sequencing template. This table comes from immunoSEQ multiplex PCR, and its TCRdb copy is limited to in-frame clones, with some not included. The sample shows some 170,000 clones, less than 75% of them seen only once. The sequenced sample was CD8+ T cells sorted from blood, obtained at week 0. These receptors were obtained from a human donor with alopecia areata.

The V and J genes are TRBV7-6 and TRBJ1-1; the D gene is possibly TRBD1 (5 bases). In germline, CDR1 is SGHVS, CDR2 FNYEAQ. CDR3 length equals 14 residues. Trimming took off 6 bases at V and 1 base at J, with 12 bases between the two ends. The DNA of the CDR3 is TGTGCCAGCAGTGCGGGACTGTCGAACACTGAAGCTTTCTTT. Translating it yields CASSAGLSNTEAFF.

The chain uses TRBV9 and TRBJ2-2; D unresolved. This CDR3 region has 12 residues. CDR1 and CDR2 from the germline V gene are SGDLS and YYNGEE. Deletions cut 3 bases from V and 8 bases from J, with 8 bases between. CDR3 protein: CASSARKGELFF. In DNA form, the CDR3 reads TGTGCCAGCAGCGCACGAAAGGGGGAGCTGTTTTTT.

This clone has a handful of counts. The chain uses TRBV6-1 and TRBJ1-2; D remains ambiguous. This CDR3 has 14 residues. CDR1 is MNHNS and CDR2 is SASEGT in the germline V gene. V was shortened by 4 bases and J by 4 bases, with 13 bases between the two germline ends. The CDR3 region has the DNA TGTGCCAGCAGTGGTCAGGAAAATTCCTATGGCTACACCTTC. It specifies CASSGQENSYGYTF.

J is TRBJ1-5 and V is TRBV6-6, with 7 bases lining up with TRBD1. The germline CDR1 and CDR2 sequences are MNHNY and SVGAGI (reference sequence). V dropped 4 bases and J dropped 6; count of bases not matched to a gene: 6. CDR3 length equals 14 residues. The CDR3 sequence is CASSSTGFGQPQHF. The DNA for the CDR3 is TGTGCCAGCAGTTCGACAGGGTTCGGTCAGCCCCAGCATTTT.

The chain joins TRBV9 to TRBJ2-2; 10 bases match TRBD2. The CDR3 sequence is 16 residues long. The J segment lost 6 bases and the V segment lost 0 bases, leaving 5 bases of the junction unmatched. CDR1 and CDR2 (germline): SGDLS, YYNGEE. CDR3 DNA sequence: TGTGCCAGCAGCGTAGGAAGCGGGGGGGCCGCCGGGGAGCTGTTTTTT. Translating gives CASSVGSGGAAGELFF.

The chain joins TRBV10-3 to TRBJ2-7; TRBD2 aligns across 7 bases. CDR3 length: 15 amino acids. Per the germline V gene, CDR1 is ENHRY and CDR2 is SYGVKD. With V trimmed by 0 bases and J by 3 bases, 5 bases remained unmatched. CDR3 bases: TGTGCCATCAGTGAGTCGACGGGGGGTTTCTACGAGCAGTACTTC. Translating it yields CAISESTGGFYEQYF.

CDR3 amino acids: CAWSDGSLQETQYF. CDR3 in DNA: TGTGCCTGGAGTGACGGCAGCTTACAAGAGACCCAGTACTTC. The chain employs TRBV30 and TRBJ2-5; no reliable D call. Germline V CDR1 and CDR2: GTSNPN, SVGIG (reference sequence). CDR3 length: 14 amino acids. V shed 1 base and J shed 2 bases, with 11 bases lying between them. The variable domain in full, with the rest retrieved from reference TRBV30 and TRBJ2-5, is SQTIHQWPATLVQPVGSPLSLECTVEGTSNPNLYWYRQAAGRGLQLLFYSVGIGQISSEVPQNLSASRPQDRQFILSSKKLLLSDSGFYLCAWSDGSLQETQYFGPGTRLLVL.

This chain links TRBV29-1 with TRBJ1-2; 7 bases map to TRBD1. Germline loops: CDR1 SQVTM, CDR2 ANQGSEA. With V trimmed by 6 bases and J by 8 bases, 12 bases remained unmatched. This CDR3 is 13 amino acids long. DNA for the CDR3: TGCAGCGTGGGGCCCGGACAGGCCGTGGGCTACACCTTC. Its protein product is CSVGPGQAVGYTF.

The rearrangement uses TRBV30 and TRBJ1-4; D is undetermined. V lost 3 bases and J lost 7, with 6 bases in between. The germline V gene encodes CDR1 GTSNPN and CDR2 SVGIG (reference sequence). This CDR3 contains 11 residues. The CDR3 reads CAWREGEKLFF. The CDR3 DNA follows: TGTGCCTGGAGGGAGGGTGAAAAACTGTTTTTT.